The 25 T cell receptor beta chains listed next were all sequenced from one sample in a study of cytomegalovirus exposure and HLA in healthy donors. This PCR relied on a set of 60 Vbeta primers and 13 Jbeta primers. Here immunoSEQ multiplex PCR was the method, and the copy in TCRdb shows in-frame clones only, minus some. This table holds fewer than 150,000 clones, roughly 85% found once. Input material: PBMCs. These receptors originate from a man aged 40-49 years in good health and CMV-seropositive.

This clone has just one count. Other DNA sequences from this sample encode an identical CDR3 as well. The chain links TRBV29-1 to TRBJ1-1; a possible D gene is TRBD1 (5 bases). This CDR3 has 12 residues. In germline, CDR1 is SQVTM, CDR2 ANQGSEA. Trimming removed 5 bases from V and 4 bases from J, with 11 bases in between. As DNA, the CDR3 is TGCAGCGTTCAGGACGGGGGCACTGAAGCTTTCTTT. This sequence encodes CSVQDGGTEAFF.

Only one count was recorded for this clone. The V and J genes are TRBV19 and TRBJ1-5; D ambiguous. V lost 7 bases and J lost 7, with 14 bases in between. The CDR3 is 13 amino acids. Per germline, CDR1 LNHDA and CDR2 SQIVND (reference sequence). The CDR3 DNA reads TGTGCCAGTATCGGTACACGGGGACAGCCCCAGCATTTT. Amino acid sequence: CASIGTRGQPQHF. The full variable domain, completed using reference TRBV19 and TRBJ1-5, is DGGITQSPKYLFRKEGQNVTLSCEQNLNHDAMYWYRQDPGQGLRLIYYSQIVNDFQKGDIAEGYSVSREKKESFPLTVTSAQKNPTAFYLCASIGTRGQPQHFGDGTRLSIL.

This clone was counted a few times. The rearrangement joins TRBV7-8 to TRBJ2-7, with TRBD2 identical over 10 bases. V lost 5 bases, J lost 3 bases, and 7 bases stayed unmatched. Germline CDR1 and CDR2: SGHVS and FQNEAQ. CDR3 length: 15 residues. CDR3 sequence reads: CASSRGLADGYEQYF. In DNA, the CDR3 is TGTGCCAGCAGCCGAGGACTAGCGGATGGCTACGAGCAGTACTTC.

This clone showed up many times. The CDR3 protein is CASSSTGGVSYEQYF. In nucleotides, the CDR3 is TGTGCCAGCAGCTCGACAGGGGGGGTCTCCTACGAGCAGTACTTC. The rearrangement links TRBV7-9 to TRBJ2-7; 9 bases fit TRBD1. The CDR3 extends over 15 amino acids. Germline lookup yields CDR1 SEHNR and CDR2 FQNEAQ (reference sequence). V lost 4 bases and J lost 0; bases outside the gene matches: 4.

The genes are TRBV28 and TRBJ2-1; 7 bases align to TRBD2. Losses at the gene ends were 4 bases for V and 5 bases for J; bases not matched to a gene: 5. Per germline, CDR1 MDHEN and CDR2 SYDVKM. This CDR3 is built from 14 residues. The CDR3 DNA reads TGTGCCAGCAGTTCCGGGACTAACCACAATGAGCAGTTCTTC. This sequence encodes CASSSGTNHNEQFF.

J is TRBJ1-3 and V is TRBV27; TRBD1 matches 7 bases. The J segment lost 2 bases and the V segment lost 5 bases, leaving 27 bases of the junction unmatched. Germline lookup yields CDR1 MNHEY and CDR2 SMNVEV (reference sequence). This CDR3 has 22 amino acids. Here the CDR3 DNA reads TGTGCCAGCAGTCCCCCCTCCGGGACAGATACCTCTGTGGTATCTGCTGGAAACACCATATATTTT. Translating gives CASSPPSGTDTSVVSAGNTIYF.

V is TRBV4-2 and J is TRBJ2-1; D call uncertain. CDR1 LGHNA and CDR2 YNFKEQ come from the germline V gene. The CDR3 extends over 15 amino acids. V lost 0 bases and J lost 3, with 9 bases in between. In DNA, the CDR3 is TGTGCCAGCAGCCAAGATCGGTCGTACTACAATGAGCAGTTCTTC. Translating it yields CASSQDRSYYNEQFF.

This clone was observed a few times. The genes are TRBV6-1 and TRBJ2-7; 7 nucleotides match TRBD1. This CDR3 has 14 residues. The V gene's germline CDR1 is MNHNS and CDR2 SASEGT. The V gene end was trimmed by 9 bases and the J gene end by 3 bases; junction bases not matched to a gene: 11. CDR3: CASLPFRDSYEQYF. The CDR3 DNA sequence: TGTGCCAGTCTCCCGTTCCGGGACAGCTACGAGCAGTACTTC.

The sample holds a few counts of this clone. This chain uses TRBV7-9 with TRBJ1-5; D is perhaps TRBD1 (6 bases). Trimming left V 1 base short and J 6 bases short, with 25 bases between. CDR1 and CDR2 (germline): SEHNR, FQNEAQ (reference sequence). This CDR3 comprises 19 residues. This chain's CDR3 is CASSLGRTVFLQPLQPQHF. CDR3 nucleotides: TGTGCCAGCAGCTTAGGCAGGACAGTTTTCCTTCAACCTCTTCAGCCCCAGCATTTT.

A note on this clone: Its ends do not fully match the called genes, so a read error is possible. The chain has TRBV18 and TRBJ1-1; the match to TRBD1 covers 7 bases. Germline V gene sequence: CDR1 KGHSH, CDR2 LQKENI. The CDR3 length is 13 residues. CDR3 sequence: CAGSPTGDTEAFF. The CDR3 DNA follows: TGTGCCGGCTCACCTACAGGGGACACTGAAGCTTTCTTT.

This clone was observed a few times. Other DNA sequences within the sample encode an identical CDR3. This sequence joins TRBV28 and TRBJ2-7; no reliable D call. V lost 2 bases and J lost 1, with 6 bases in between. CDR1 is MDHEN, CDR2 SYDVKM, per germline. The CDR3 is made up of 13 amino acids. The chain's CDR3 is CASSLPQSYEQYF. CDR3 nucleotide sequence: TGTGCCAGCAGTTTACCCCAATCCTACGAGCAGTACTTC.

Only a few counts were recorded for this clone. V usage is TRBV7-2 and J usage is TRBJ1-4; D is perhaps TRBD1 (6 bases). V shed 1 base and J shed 3 bases, with 6 bases lying between them. The CDR3 length is 14 residues. The V gene's germline CDR1 is SGHTA and CDR2 FQGNSA. The CDR3 spells CASSLGTANEKLFF. Here the CDR3 DNA reads TGTGCCAGCAGCTTAGGGACAGCTAATGAAAAACTGTTTTTT.

This clone has only a few counts. This sequence joins TRBV7-6 and TRBJ2-1, with TRBD1 matching 7 bases. The J segment lost 5 bases and the V segment lost 3 bases, leaving 4 bases of the junction unmatched. This CDR3 comprises 14 residues. Germline CDR1 reads SGHVS; CDR2 reads FNYEAQ. CDR3: CASSFGTEDNEQFF. The CDR3 coding sequence is TGTGCCAGCAGCTTCGGGACAGAGGACAATGAGCAGTTCTTC.

On this clone itself: One junction end does not reproduce the germline sequence, and a read error may be involved. The chain links TRBV6-6 to TRBJ1-1; 8 bases are a match to TRBD1. The CDR3 sequence is 16 residues long. CDR1 is MNHNY, CDR2 SVGAGI, per germline (reference sequence). In DNA form, the CDR3 reads TGTGCCAGCAGTTACTCCCCAACAGGGGGTAATACTGAAGCTTCCTTT. Translating it yields CASSYSPTGGNTEASF.

This clone was recorded only once. The rearrangement uses TRBV19 and TRBJ1-5; TRBD1 might be the D (6 bases). V was pared by 0 bases and J by 6 bases, with 15 bases between. Germline CDR1 LNHDA, CDR2 SQIVND (reference sequence). The CDR3 runs to 16 residues. CDR3 region: CASSIDRSTGLQPQHF. CDR3 bases: TGTGCCAGTAGTATAGATCGGAGCACAGGGCTTCAGCCCCAGCATTTT.

This clone is a singleton in its sample. The rearrangement uses TRBV18 and TRBJ2-1, with 10 bases that match TRBD2. V dropped 6 bases and J dropped 5; count of bases not matched to a gene: 16. The CDR3 is 18 residues long. CDR1 and CDR2 (germline): KGHSH, LQKENI. CDR3 sequence: CASSPFGLAEARNNEQFF. CDR3 DNA: TGTGCCAGCTCCCCCTTTGGACTAGCGGAAGCCCGGAACAATGAGCAGTTCTTC.

The V gene is TRBV5-1, the J gene TRBJ2-2; no reliable D call. The germline gives CDR1 SGHRS, CDR2 YFSETQ. The V end lost 5 bases, the J end lost 5 bases, and 10 bases lay between the germline ends. The CDR3 extends over 13 amino acids. CDR3: CASSSADTGELFF. DNA for the CDR3: TGCGCCAGCAGTTCGGCGGATACCGGGGAGCTGTTTTTT.

The chain recombines TRBV7-9 with TRBJ1-1, with TRBD1 as a possible D gene (5 bases). The length of the CDR3 is 17 residues. Germline V gene data show CDR1 as SEHNR and CDR2 as FQNEAQ (reference sequence). V was trimmed by 5 bases and J by 0 bases, leaving 19 bases between them. The CDR3 is CASSPLSLGGMNTEAFF. DNA for the CDR3: TGTGCCAGCAGCCCACTCAGTCTTGGGGGGATGAACACTGAAGCTTTCTTT.

This sequence joins TRBV7-8 and TRBJ2-3, with D uncertain. The length of the CDR3 is 13 residues. Trimming stripped 5 bases from V and 4 bases from J, with 10 bases between. Germline loops: CDR1 SGHVS, CDR2 FQNEAQ. The CDR3 sequence: CASSPILADTQYF. As DNA, the CDR3 is TGTGCCAGCAGCCCTATATTGGCAGATACGCAGTATTTT.

This clone has just a few counts. This sequence joins TRBV15 and TRBJ1-4; D is possibly TRBD1 (5 bases). The V and J ends lost 9 bases and 0 bases respectively, with 17 bases between them. The CDR3 consists of 16 residues. The germline CDR1 and CDR2 sequences are LNHNV and YYDKDF (reference sequence). This CDR3 reads CATLRGGGTTNEKLFF. The CDR3 DNA is TGTGCCACACTACGGGGGGGTGGCACAACTAATGAAAAACTGTTTTTT.

V gene TRBV5-1 combines with J gene TRBJ2-1; maybe TRBD1 (6 bases). Trimming took off 2 bases at V and 2 bases at J, with 11 bases between the two ends. This CDR3 is 15 amino acids long. Looked up from germline, CDR1 is SGHRS and CDR2 is YFSETQ. The CDR3 here is CASSLQGHPYNEQFF. CDR3 bases: TGCGCCAGCAGCTTACAGGGTCACCCCTACAATGAGCAGTTCTTC.

The genes are TRBV6-1 and TRBJ2-7; 10 nucleotides align to TRBD2. There are 16 residues in the CDR3. Trimming removed 2 bases from V and 4 bases from J; junction bases left unmatched: 8. Germline V CDR1 and CDR2: MNHNS, SASEGT. In DNA, the CDR3 is TGTGCCAGCAGTGAACCGAGCGGGAGGGGTTCATACGAGCAGTACTTC. Amino acid sequence: CASSEPSGRGSYEQYF.

This clone was observed a single time. The chain recombines TRBV7-2 with TRBJ1-1, with 7 bases fitting TRBD1. V was pared by 6 bases and J by 3 bases, with 10 bases of the junction left unmatched. The CDR3 has 15 residues. Germline-derived CDR1 and CDR2 are SGHTA and FQGNSA. In nucleotides, the CDR3 is TGTGCCAGCAGGCCTGACAGGGAAAGGTACACTGAAGCTTTCTTT. This gives the protein CASRPDRERYTEAFF.

V is TRBV7-9 and J is TRBJ1-2; 9 bases agree with TRBD1. Germline trimming cut 1 base from V and 7 bases from J; bases unmatched to any gene: 7. CDR3 size: 15 residues. Per the germline V gene, CDR1 is SEHNR and CDR2 is FQNEAQ (reference sequence). CDR3 amino acids: CASSLVQGASSGYTF. CDR3 sequence (DNA): TGTGCCAGCAGCTTAGTACAGGGGGCTTCCTCTGGCTACACCTTC.

This chain joins TRBV19 and TRBJ1-1, with TRBD1 identical over 8 bases. CDR3 length: 17 amino acids. With V trimmed by 7 bases and J by 4 bases, 17 bases remained unmatched. CDR1 LNHDA and CDR2 SQIVND come from the germline V gene (reference sequence). This CDR3 is CASTLFVQGGFATEAFF. CDR3 DNA: TGTGCCAGTACCCTTTTCGTACAGGGGGGGTTCGCCACTGAAGCTTTCTTT. Together with reference TRBV19 and TRBJ1-1, the CDR3 gives the full variable domain: DGGITQSPKYLFRKEGQNVTLSCEQNLNHDAMYWYRQDPGQGLRLIYYSQIVNDFQKGDIAEGYSVSREKKESFPLTVTSAQKNPTAFYLCASTLFVQGGFATEAFFGQGTRLTVV.